This T cell receptor beta chain is from a study of blood T cells in healthy people across ages. Total RNA, at least 5 micrograms per sample, came from PBMCs. Primed by a sample-barcoded 5' primer and a J-beta primer mix, a second PCR proceeded for roughly 6 to 12 cycles. TCRdb used MiXCR to reprocess the 5' RACE reads, holding one entry per CDR3 protein. Altogether roughly 2 million distinct CDR3 sequences are present, about 49% being singletons, with the ten largest covering more than 2%. The table lists this clonotype with a few counts. Its specificity is unknown. Study outcomes and limitations: With naive T cell percentage, TCR beta diversity showed a strong correlation. Using unsorted PBMCs precluded a conclusive naive versus antigen-experienced comparison. Roughly linear declines in TCR beta diversity per million T cells occurred with age.

This CDR3 region has 13 residues. Germline loops: CDR1 DFQATT, CDR2 SNEGSKA (reference sequence). Sequences were obtained from blood. The source of this sequence is a middle-aged woman in good health. This chain joins TRBV20-1 and TRBJ2-5, with 8 bases lining up with TRBD2. Gene TRBJ2-7 matches the end of the DNA better, so the J call may be wrong. The CDR3 bases are TGCAGTGCCCCAGCGGGGGCCACTTACGAGCAGTACTTC. It is translated as CSAPAGATYEQYF.